Shown below are 27 T cell receptor beta chains from a single sample sequenced in a study of T cells in Graves' hyperthyroidism and ophthalmopathy. Amplification of TCR beta CDR3 regions used RNA as the template. The primer set for the first-round RT-PCR of the TCR CDR3 was HTBI. TCRdb re-derived calls from the multiplex PCR reads in MiXCR, one entry per CDR3 protein. This sample has 500,000 to 650,000 distinct CDR3 sequences, with about 14% found just once. Material: blood. Receptors originate from a woman aged 45-65 years with Graves' ophthalmopathy.

The chain employs TRBV5-1 and TRBJ1-5; maybe TRBD1 (5 bases). The CDR3 runs 17 residues. Trimming pared 1 base from V and 0 bases from J, leaving 14 bases between. The germline V gene has CDR1 SGHRS and CDR2 YFSETQ. CDR3: CASSLSGGSYSNQPQHF. CDR3 DNA: TGCGCCAGCAGCTTGAGCGGGGGTTCCTATAGCAATCAGCCCCAGCATTTT.

This clonotype was recorded at least ten times. CDR3 DNA: TGTGCCAGCAGTGGGGACAGGGGGCTTCGGTACGAGCAGTACTTC. It specifies CASSGDRGLRYEQYF. The genes are TRBV2 and TRBJ2-7; 12 positions match TRBD1. The CDR3 loop spans 15 amino acids. J was trimmed by 4 bases and V by 4 bases; bases with no gene match: 5. Germline V gene sequence: CDR1 SNHLY, CDR2 FYNNEI.

This clonotype was picked up a small number of times. The chain employs TRBV6-1 and TRBJ2-5, with D perhaps being TRBD1 or TRBD2 (5 bases each). Trimming took 2 bases from V and 2 from J, leaving 12 bases between them. Per germline, CDR1 MNHNS and CDR2 SASEGT. This CDR3 is built from 15 residues. The CDR3 DNA is TGTGCCAGCAGTGAAATTAGAGGGGCGCAAGAGACCCAGTACTTC. This encodes CASSEIRGAQETQYF.

This clonotype was seen ten or more times. The rearrangement joins TRBV12-3 or TRBV12-4 to TRBJ2-5, with TRBD2 matching 10 bases. The CDR3 sequence is 19 residues long. V was clipped by 5 bases and J by 5 bases; unmatched bases: 20. In DNA form, the CDR3 reads TGTGCCAGCAGTCCTCGGACTAGCGGAACATTGAGGGCAGGCGAGACCCAGTACTTC. This sequence encodes CASSPRTSGTLRAGETQYF.

This clonotype has just a few counts. The CDR3 loop is CATSRIQGVYNEQFF. As DNA, the CDR3 is TGTGCCACCAGCAGAATCCAGGGGGTCTACAATGAGCAGTTCTTC. This rearrangement joins TRBV15 to TRBJ2-1; TRBD1 agrees at 7 bases. Germline V lookup: CDR1 LNHNV, CDR2 YYDKDF (reference sequence). CDR3 length equals 15 residues. V trimming: 2 bases; J trimming: 3 bases; junction bases outside the gene matches: 4.

The chain uses TRBV20-1 and TRBJ2-5, with 7 nucleotides matching TRBD1. The CDR3 spans 13 residues. V lost 6 bases to trimming and J lost 6 bases; unmatched junction nucleotides: 10. CDR1 and CDR2 from the germline V gene are DFQATT and SNEGSKA (reference sequence). CDR3 protein: CSALEQGIKTQYF. As DNA, the CDR3 is TGCAGTGCCCTGGAACAGGGGATTAAGACCCAGTACTTC.

This clonotype was detected ten times or more. The rearrangement links TRBV12-3 or TRBV12-4 to TRBJ1-1; TRBD1 might be the D (5 bases). The CDR3 extends over 13 amino acids. V dropped 6 bases and J dropped 1 base, with 9 bases sitting between them. The CDR3 DNA is TGTGCCAGCAGAACTACAGGGAACACTGAAGCTTTCTTT. Its protein is CASRTTGNTEAFF.

Only a few counts were recorded for this clonotype. The gene calls are TRBV6-2 or TRBV6-3 and TRBJ1-1, with D possibly being TRBD1 (6 bases). CDR1 MNHEY and CDR2 SVGEGT come from the germline V gene. CDR3 length equals 19 residues. V lost 6 bases to trimming and J lost 0 bases, with 26 bases between them. For the CDR3, the DNA is TGTGCCAGCAGCGTGACAGGCTTTGATTTGACGGGCATGAACACTGAAGCTTTCTTT. This encodes CASSVTGFDLTGMNTEAFF.

The chain combines TRBV7-9 with TRBJ2-7, with D possibly TRBD1 on 6 matching bases. Trimming took 6 bases from V and 6 from J, leaving 15 bases between them. Germline V gene lookup returns CDR1 SEHNR and CDR2 FQNEAQ (reference sequence). The CDR3 contains 13 residues. In DNA, the CDR3 is TGTGCCAGCAGACCGACAGGTCCAGGCGAGCAGTACTTC. Protein product: CASRPTGPGEQYF.

As concerns this clonotype: It may be a read error: a sequence one base away is much more abundant. The J gene is TRBJ2-1, the V gene TRBV20-1, with 10 bases that match TRBD2. The CDR3 has 15 amino acids. Germline V gives CDR1 DFQATT, CDR2 SNEGSKA (reference sequence). Trimming took 2 bases from V and 6 from J; bases not matched to a gene: 7. CDR3 sequence reads: CSARLAGDLFNEQFF. The CDR3 nucleotides read TGCAGTGCTAGACTAGCGGGAGACCTCTTCAATGAGCAGTTCTTC.

The chain is built from TRBV7-9 and TRBJ1-6; D unresolved. The germline gives CDR1 SEHNR, CDR2 FQNEAQ (reference sequence). The CDR3 extends over 14 amino acids. V lost 2 bases and J lost 4, with 6 bases in between. Here the CDR3 DNA reads TGTGCCAGCAGCTTAATTTCTTATAATTCACCCCTCCACTTT. Amino acids: CASSLISYNSPLHF.

This clonotype was counted ten times or more. The chain couples TRBV28 to TRBJ2-2; D tentatively fits TRBD1 or TRBD2 (6 bases each). The CDR3 contains 12 residues. Between the trimmed V and J ends, which lost 1 base and 16 bases, there was a span of 13 bases. CDR1 and CDR2 from the germline V gene are MDHEN and SYDVKM. Written as DNA, the CDR3 is TGTGCCAGCAGTTTATTCGGGGGCCCTTCGTTTTTT. Encoded protein: CASSLFGGPSFF. The full variable domain, its missing parts supplied by reference TRBV28 and TRBJ2-2, is DVKVTQSSRYLVKRTGEKVFLECVQDMDHENMFWYRQDPGLGLRLIYFSYDVKMKEKGDIPEGYSVSREKKERFSLILESASTNQTSMYLCASSLFGGPSFFGEGSRLTVL.

This clonotype occurred many times. The CDR3 is CASSLGLHTDTQYF. The CDR3 DNA sequence: TGTGCCAGCAGCTTGGGACTACACACAGATACGCAGTATTTT. The genes are TRBV28 and TRBJ2-3, with TRBD2 identical over 7 bases. Trimming at V came to 6 bases and at J to 2 bases, leaving 5 bases not matched to a gene. CDR1 is MDHEN, CDR2 SYDVKM, per germline. The CDR3 spans 14 residues. Using reference TRBV28 and TRBJ2-3 for the parts outside the CDR3, the full variable domain is DVKVTQSSRYLVKRTGEKVFLECVQDMDHENMFWYRQDPGLGLRLIYFSYDVKMKEKGDIPEGYSVSREKKERFSLILESASTNQTSMYLCASSLGLHTDTQYFGPGTRLTVL.

A few counts support this clonotype. The chain combines TRBV29-1 with TRBJ2-7; 8 nucleotides line up with TRBD1. This CDR3 has 16 residues. Germline V gene data show CDR1 as SQVTM and CDR2 as ANQGSEA. J was trimmed by 0 bases and V by 0 bases; bases with no gene match: 7. The CDR3 region is CSVEDRGRGLSYEQYF. The CDR3 coding sequence is TGCAGCGTTGAAGATCGGGGCAGGGGGCTCTCCTACGAGCAGTACTTC.

In its sample, this clonotype was seen a few times. The J gene is TRBJ2-5, the V gene TRBV6-1; the D gene is possibly TRBD1 (6 bases). V lost 8 bases and J 4 bases, leaving 11 bases between the germline ends. This CDR3 is built from 12 residues. CDR1 and CDR2 from the germline V gene are MNHNS and SASEGT. The CDR3 nucleotides are TGTGCCAGCGTAGGACAGAGAGAGACCCAGTACTTC. This translates into CASVGQRETQYF.

In this sample, this clonotype turned up many times. This sequence joins TRBV20-1 and TRBJ2-5; tentatively, D is TRBD1 (6 bases). Trimming shortened V by 2 bases and J by 5 bases, and 12 bases separated the two germline ends. The CDR3 runs 13 residues. CDR1 is DFQATT, CDR2 SNEGSKA, per germline (reference sequence). In DNA, the CDR3 is TGCAGTGCTAGACAGGGGTTCGGGGAGACCCAGTACTTC. Translated: CSARQGFGETQYF.

This clonotype was seen ten or more times. This chain uses TRBV20-1 with TRBJ2-7; 8 positions agree with TRBD2. This CDR3 spans 14 amino acids. The V segment lost 6 bases and the J segment 4 bases; nucleotides outside the gene matches: 11. Germline CDR1 DFQATT, CDR2 SNEGSKA (reference sequence). The CDR3 DNA reads TGCAGTGCGCTCATGAAGCGGGAGATTTACGAGCAGTACTTC. Protein: CSALMKREIYEQYF.

This clonotype was seen a handful of times. The chain employs TRBV27 and TRBJ2-7; 7 bases are a match to TRBD1. V shed 5 bases and J 0 bases; nucleotides not matched to a gene: 7. CDR1 is MNHEY and CDR2 is SMNVEV in the germline V gene (reference sequence). The CDR3 is 15 amino acids. The CDR3 reads CASSTPDRVSYEQYF. DNA of the CDR3: TGTGCCAGCAGTACCCCCGACAGGGTCTCCTACGAGCAGTACTTC.

This clonotype was counted ten times or more. J is TRBJ2-3 and V is TRBV5-1, with 8 bases lining up with TRBD2. The CDR3 consists of 15 residues. Germline V gene sequence: CDR1 SGHRS, CDR2 YFSETQ. V lost 4 bases and J lost 5; bases outside the gene matches: 9. The CDR3 region is CASSLSGSARDTQYF. The CDR3 DNA reads as TGCGCCAGCAGCCTCAGCGGGAGTGCGAGAGATACGCAGTATTTT. The full variable domain, rest sourced from reference TRBV5-1 and TRBJ2-3, is KAGVTQTPRYLIKTRGQQVTLSCSPISGHRSVSWYQQTPGQGLQFLFEYFSETQRNKGNFPGRFSGRQFSNSRSEMNVSTLELGDSALYLCASSLSGSARDTQYFGPGTRLTVL.

At least ten counts were recorded for this clonotype. The chain couples TRBV2 to TRBJ2-7, with 8 positions matching TRBD2. Germline loops: CDR1 SNHLY, CDR2 FYNNEI. V lost 1 base, J lost 5 bases, and 4 bases stayed unmatched. The CDR3 sequence is 14 residues long. CDR3 protein: CASSEDGAGDEQYF. The CDR3 bases are TGTGCCAGCAGTGAAGACGGAGCGGGGGACGAGCAGTACTTC.

This clonotype was recorded at least ten times. The rearrangement joins TRBV28 to TRBJ2-1; 9 positions match TRBD2. The trim removed 5 bases at V and 4 bases at J, leaving 9 bases unmatched. The CDR3 is 16 residues long. Germline V gene sequence: CDR1 MDHEN, CDR2 SYDVKM. The CDR3 here is CASSGQLAGQYNEQFF. DNA of the CDR3: TGTGCCAGCAGTGGTCAACTAGCGGGCCAATACAATGAGCAGTTCTTC.

The chain has TRBV10-3 and TRBJ1-3; D is unclear. V lost 6 bases to trimming and J lost 0 bases, with 9 bases between them. The CDR3 consists of 14 residues. Germline V gene lookup returns CDR1 ENHRY and CDR2 SYGVKD. The CDR3 loop is CAISPKSSGNTIYF. The CDR3 coding sequence is TGTGCCATCAGCCCCAAGAGCTCTGGAAACACCATATATTTT.

The table lists this clonotype with many counts. The chain has TRBV6-2 or TRBV6-3 and TRBJ2-5, with 8 bases aligning to TRBD2. The CDR3 has 14 residues. In germline, CDR1 is MNHEY, CDR2 SVGEGT. Unmatched junction bases numbered 9, after V lost 10 bases and J lost 2 bases. The CDR3 is CATLIQREQETQYF. CDR3 nucleotide sequence: TGTGCCACCCTAATTCAGCGGGAGCAAGAGACCCAGTACTTC.

This clonotype was detected many times. This rearrangement joins TRBV27 to TRBJ2-1, with D perhaps TRBD2 (6 bases). The CDR3 sequence is 15 residues long. Germline CDR1 and CDR2: MNHEY and SMNVEV (reference sequence). V was pared by 6 bases and J by 0 bases, with 12 bases between. The CDR3 loop is CASSLAGRSYNEQFF. DNA for the CDR3: TGTGCCAGCAGCCTCGCGGGGCGCTCCTACAATGAGCAGTTCTTC.

The J gene is TRBJ1-1, the V gene TRBV5-1, with 9 bases matching TRBD1. J lost 2 bases, V lost 5 bases, and 4 bases had no gene match. The CDR3 has 14 residues. The germline gives CDR1 SGHRS, CDR2 YFSETQ. For the CDR3, the DNA is TGCGCCAGCAGACAGGGGGCTAGTAACACTGAAGCTTTCTTT. Its translation: CASRQGASNTEAFF.

This clonotype was recorded many times. The chain couples TRBV28 to TRBJ2-1, with TRBD1 matching 9 bases. CDR1 and CDR2 from the germline V gene are MDHEN and SYDVKM. The J segment lost 6 bases and the V segment lost 8 bases, leaving 17 bases of the junction unmatched. This CDR3 comprises 17 residues. The CDR3 region has the DNA TGTGCCAGCCACCCCCCGGGAGGACAGGGGTTTGGCAATGAGCAGTTCTTC. The encoded protein is CASHPPGGQGFGNEQFF.

This chain links TRBV15 with TRBJ2-1, with D possibly called TRBD1 or TRBD2 (5 bases each). Trimming left V 4 bases short and J 4 bases short, with 14 bases between. The length of the CDR3 is 15 residues. CDR1 and CDR2 from the germline V gene are LNHNV and YYDKDF (reference sequence). The CDR3 nucleotides read TGTGCCACCAGCATATTCCAGGGAGCATACAATGAGCAGTTCTTC. It specifies CATSIFQGAYNEQFF.